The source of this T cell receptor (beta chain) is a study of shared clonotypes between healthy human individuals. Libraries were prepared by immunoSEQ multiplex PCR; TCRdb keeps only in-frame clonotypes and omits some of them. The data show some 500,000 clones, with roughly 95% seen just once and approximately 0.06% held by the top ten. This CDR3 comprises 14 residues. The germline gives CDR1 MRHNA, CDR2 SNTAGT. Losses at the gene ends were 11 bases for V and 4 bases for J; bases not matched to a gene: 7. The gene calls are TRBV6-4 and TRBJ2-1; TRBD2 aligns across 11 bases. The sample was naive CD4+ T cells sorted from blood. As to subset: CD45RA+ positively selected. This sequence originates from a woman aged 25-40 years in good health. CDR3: CAGRTSGHYNEQFF. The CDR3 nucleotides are TGTGCCGGAAGGACTAGCGGGCATTACAATGAGCAGTTCTTC.